The T cell receptor (beta chain) under discussion was sequenced for a study of T cells in Graves' hyperthyroidism and ophthalmopathy. The study's findings and limits: Appearing also in blood were most of the thyroid clonotypes expanded above 0.001.

It was RNA transcripts that yielded the amplified TCR beta CDR3 regions. Researchers ran a first-round RT-PCR on the TCR CDR3 using the HTBI primer set. TCRdb fed the multiplex PCR reads into MiXCR, producing one record per CDR3 protein. The table lists more than 500,000 distinct CDR3 sequences, more than 45% of them singletons, with 15% to 20% in the top ten. CDR3 size: 21 residues. Germline V gene lookup returns CDR1 SGHVS and CDR2 FQNEAQ. V dropped 3 bases and J dropped 0 bases, with 24 bases sitting between them. To note about this clonotype: What it binds is unknown.

The chain carries TRBV7-8 and TRBJ2-6; D not certain. The material sequenced was peripheral blood or thyroid tissue (not recorded which). The sequence was collected from an adult woman with Graves' disease, either hyperthyroidism or ophthalmopathy (not recorded which). CDR3 sequence (DNA): TGTGCCAGCAGCTTGTCCGTTTTCGGCAGGCCCCACCACTCTGGGGCCAACGTCCTGACTTTC. Protein product: CASSLSVFGRPHHSGANVLTF. Full variable domain (missing parts from reference TRBV7-8 and TRBJ2-6): GAGVSQSPRYKVAKRGQDVALRCDPISGHVSLFWYQQALGQGPEFLTYFQNEAQLDKSGLPSDRFFAERPEGSVSTLKIQRTQQEDSAVYLCASSLSVFGRPHHSGANVLTFGAGSRLTVL.